This T cell receptor beta chain is drawn from a study of identical twins. This clonotype was counted between two and nine times. Its antigen is unidentified. V was clipped by 6 bases and J by 1 base, with 12 bases between them. Germline CDR1 reads MGHRA; CDR2 reads YSYEKL. The CDR3 spans 14 residues. TCRdb recomputed calls from the 5' RACE reads with MiXCR, one row per CDR3 protein. The data hold 500,000 to 700,000 distinct CDR3 sequences, with about 7% observed a single time. Study-wide points: Among monozygotic twins, out-of-frame TCR alpha sharing exceeded what models predicted. Insertions were fewer in abundant cord blood beta clonotypes, whereas memory repertoires showed none of this pattern.

The same data also went into a second study, on yellow fever vaccine responses in identical twins.

The TCR sequence derives from a woman aged 18-29 years in good health. V usage is TRBV4-1 and J usage is TRBJ1-1; D is perhaps TRBD1 (5 bases). Sequencing used PBMCs. The CDR3 is CASRRDRWNTEAFF. The CDR3 bases are TGCGCCAGCAGAAGGGACCGATGGAACACTGAAGCTTTCTTT.